Described below is a single TCR beta chain sequence and its context. A read error may explain this, as a much larger clone is one base away. The CDR3 runs 11 residues. From germline, CDR1 is GTSNPN and CDR2 SVGIG (reference sequence). Trimming took 0 bases from V and 8 from J, leaving 7 bases between them. TCRdb analysed the 5' RACE reads with MiXCR anew, one entry per CDR3 protein. The data contain more than 120,000 distinct CDR3 sequences, about 6.1% of them singletons. This entry comes from a study of T-cell memory formation after mild COVID-19. The chain couples TRBV30 to TRBJ2-5; D uncertain. This receptor was taken from an adult woman who had mild COVID-19 (a few samples of this study predate the infection). Cell type and time point are not known. What was sequenced was PBMCs or a T cell subset sorted from them (not recorded which). The chain's CDR3 is CAWSVGTTQYF. CDR3 coding DNA: TGTGCCTGGAGTGTGGGTACTACCCAGTACTTC.